Listed here is a single T cell receptor (beta chain). The record originates from a study of T cell responses to AZD1222 COVID-19 vaccine. Produced via immunoSEQ multiplex PCR; TCRdb's table is partial and in-frame only. Of roughly 100,000 clones in the sample, around nine tenths were seen once. The ends were cut back, 8 bases at V and 5 bases at J, with 11 bases in the middle. CDR1 and CDR2 from the germline V gene are SQVTM and ANQGSEA. The CDR3 has 11 residues. This chain joins TRBV29-1 and TRBJ2-3; tentative D call: TRBD1 (6 bases). This TCR came from an adult in good health. The source was peripheral blood, collected on day 0 of AZD1222 vaccination. In DNA form, the CDR3 reads TGCAGCCTACGAGGGGGAGATACGCAGTATTTT. This sequence encodes CSLRGGDTQYF.